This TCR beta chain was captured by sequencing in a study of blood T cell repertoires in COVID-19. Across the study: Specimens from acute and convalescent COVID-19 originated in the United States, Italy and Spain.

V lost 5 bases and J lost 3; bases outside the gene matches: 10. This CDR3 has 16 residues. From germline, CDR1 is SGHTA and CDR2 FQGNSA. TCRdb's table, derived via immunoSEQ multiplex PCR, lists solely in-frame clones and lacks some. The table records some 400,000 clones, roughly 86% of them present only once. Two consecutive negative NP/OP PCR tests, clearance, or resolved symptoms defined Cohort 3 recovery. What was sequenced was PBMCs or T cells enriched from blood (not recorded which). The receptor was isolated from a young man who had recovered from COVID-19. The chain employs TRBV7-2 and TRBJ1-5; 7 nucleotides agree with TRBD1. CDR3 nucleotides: TGTGCCAGCAGCCCTTCTGCAGGGGGGCACAATCAGCCCCAGCATTTT. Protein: CASSPSAGGHNQPQHF. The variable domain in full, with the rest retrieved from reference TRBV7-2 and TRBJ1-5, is GAGVSQSPSNKVTEKGKDVELRCDPISGHTALYWYRQSLGQGLEFLIYFQGNSAPDKSGLPSDRFSAERTGGSVSTLTIQRTQQEDSAVYLCASSPSAGGHNQPQHFGDGTRLSIL.